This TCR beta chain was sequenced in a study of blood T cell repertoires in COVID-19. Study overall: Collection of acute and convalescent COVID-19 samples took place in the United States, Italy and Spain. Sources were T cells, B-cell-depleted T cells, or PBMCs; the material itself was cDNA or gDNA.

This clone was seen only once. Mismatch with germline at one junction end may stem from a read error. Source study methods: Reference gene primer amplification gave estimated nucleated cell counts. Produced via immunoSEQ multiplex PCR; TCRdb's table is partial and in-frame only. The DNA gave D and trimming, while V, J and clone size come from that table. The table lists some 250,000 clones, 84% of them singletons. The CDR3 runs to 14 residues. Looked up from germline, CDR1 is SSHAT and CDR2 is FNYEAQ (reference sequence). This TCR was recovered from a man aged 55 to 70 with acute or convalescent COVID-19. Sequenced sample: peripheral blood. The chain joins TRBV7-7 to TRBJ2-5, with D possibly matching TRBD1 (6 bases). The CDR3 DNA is TGTGCTAGCAGCCCAACAGGGTGGGGAGAGACCCAGTACTTC. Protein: CASSPTGWGETQYF.